This passage covers 23 T cell receptor beta chains from one sample sequenced in a study of technical replicates of blood from four donors. The protocol was immunoSEQ multiplex PCR, while the TCRdb copy is restricted to in-frame clones and leaves out a portion. In the table there are tens of thousands of clones, roughly 93% of which are singletons. The sequencing input was T cells isolated from PBMCs. These TCRs come from a human donor in good health.

V usage is TRBV7-9 and J usage is TRBJ1-2; D is possibly TRBD1 (6 bases). Germline values: CDR1 SEHNR, CDR2 FQNEAQ (reference sequence). The CDR3 length is 13 residues. The germline V and J ends were trimmed by 3 bases and 7 bases, with 12 bases remaining between them. CDR3 bases: TGTGCCAGCAGCTTTGGACAGCCCAGTGGCTACACCTTC. Its protein product is CASSFGQPSGYTF. The entire variable domain, with the rest obtained from reference TRBV7-9 and TRBJ1-2, is as follows: DTGVSQNPRHKITKRGQNVTFRCDPISEHNRLYWYRQTLGQGPEFLTYFQNEAQLEKSRLLSDRFSAERPKGSFSTLEIQRTEQGDSAMYLCASSFGQPSGYTFGSGTRLTVV.

V usage is TRBV4-1 and J usage is TRBJ2-2, with D maybe TRBD2 (5 bases). Germline CDR1 and CDR2: MGHRA and YSYEKL. Trimming cost V 0 bases and J 7 bases, with 12 bases left between them. CDR3 length: 15 residues. In DNA, the CDR3 is TGCGCCAGCAGCCAAGACAGGCGGGTAGGCGGGGAGCTGTTTTTT. It translates to CASSQDRRVGGELFF.

This clone was found once. The genes are TRBV7-8 and TRBJ1-2; D gene unclear. This CDR3 is built from 14 residues. CDR1 and CDR2 (germline): SGHVS, FQNEAQ. The ends were cut back, 3 bases at V and 5 bases at J, with 13 bases in the middle. The CDR3 region has the DNA TGTGCCAGCAGCTTCGGGGAAAAGGTGTATGGCTACACCTTC. Translation: CASSFGEKVYGYTF. The complete variable domain, with remaining parts taken from reference TRBV7-8 and TRBJ1-2, reads GAGVSQSPRYKVAKRGQDVALRCDPISGHVSLFWYQQALGQGPEFLTYFQNEAQLDKSGLPSDRFFAERPEGSVSTLKIQRTQQEDSAVYLCASSFGEKVYGYTFGSGTRLTVV.

The V and J genes are TRBV11-2 and TRBJ2-3; 10 bases agree with TRBD2. The V and J ends lost 5 bases and 7 bases, in that order; junction bases with no gene match: 15. CDR3 length: 17 amino acids. Germline CDR1 SGHAT, CDR2 FQNNGV. CDR3 sequence: CASSPRGGSGGLYTQYF. CDR3 coding DNA: TGTGCCAGCAGCCCTCGGGGGGGTAGCGGGGGGTTATATACGCAGTATTTT.

This clone was seen a single time. The J gene is TRBJ1-4, the V gene TRBV6-1; D gene uncertain. Germline CDR1 is MNHNS and CDR2 is SASEGT. The CDR3 has 15 residues. The ends were cut back, 6 bases at V and 5 bases at J, with 16 bases in the middle. CDR3 nucleotides: TGTGCCAGCAGCCCGACAACTGCTTCCAATGAAAAACTGTTTTTT. It translates to CASSPTTASNEKLFF.

The rearrangement joins TRBV7-9 to TRBJ2-7; weak D call: TRBD2 (5 bases). V was cut by 3 bases and J by 0 bases, with 9 bases left in between. The germline V gene has CDR1 SEHNR and CDR2 FQNEAQ (reference sequence). This CDR3 contains 14 residues. The DNA for the CDR3 is TGTGCCAGCAGCTTGTGGACTTCCTCCTACGAGCAGTACTTC. As protein: CASSLWTSSYEQYF.

Points on this clone: The sample carries other DNA sequences with the same CDR3. This chain joins TRBV10-3 and TRBJ2-1, with D uncertain. Germline V CDR1 and CDR2: ENHRY, SYGVKD. There are 12 residues in the CDR3. V dropped 2 bases and J dropped 5 bases, with 4 bases sitting between them. CDR3 residues: CAISERDNEQFF. The CDR3 bases are TGTGCCATCAGTGAGCGGGACAATGAGCAGTTCTTC.

The chain employs TRBV6-1 and TRBJ2-1; D perhaps matches TRBD1 (5 bases). The CDR3 is 18 amino acids. The germline gives CDR1 MNHNS, CDR2 SASEGT. V lost 0 bases and J 0 bases, leaving 15 bases between the germline ends. This CDR3 is CASSEAVWGELSYNEQFF. For the CDR3, the DNA is TGTGCCAGCAGTGAAGCGGTCTGGGGCGAGCTCTCCTACAATGAGCAGTTCTTC.

The V call is TRBV25-1, the J call TRBJ1-1, with 7 bases fitting TRBD1. Germline CDR1 is MGHDK and CDR2 is SYGVNS. This CDR3 has 14 residues. The trim removed 4 bases at V and 4 bases at J, leaving 6 bases unmatched. The DNA for the CDR3 is TGTGCCAGCAGTGGACGACAGGGACCCACTGAAGCTTTCTTT. It translates to CASSGRQGPTEAFF.

This clone came up a few times. V and J are TRBV13 and TRBJ1-5; D unresolved. V lost 3 bases and J 7 bases, leaving 10 bases between the germline ends. Germline CDR1 and CDR2: PRHDT and FYEKMQ (reference sequence). The CDR3 has 13 residues. The CDR3 DNA sequence: TGTGCCAGCAGCTTTGCGGGGAACCAGCCCCAGCATTTT. Translating it yields CASSFAGNQPQHF. The whole variable domain, filled in from reference TRBV13 and TRBJ1-5, reads AAGVIQSPRHLIKEKRETATLKCYPIPRHDTVYWYQQGPGQDPQFLISFYEKMQSDKGSIPDRFSAQQFSDYHSELNMSSLELGDSALYFCASSFAGNQPQHFGDGTRLSIL.

The chain couples TRBV5-8 to TRBJ2-4, with unresolved D. Germline V gene data show CDR1 as SGHTS and CDR2 as YDEGEE. Between the trimmed V and J ends, which lost 2 bases and 5 bases, there was a span of 5 bases. The CDR3 length is 12 residues. DNA for the CDR3: TGTGCCAGCAGCTTCCAGGAAAACATTCAGTACTTC. As protein: CASSFQENIQYF.

This chain connects TRBV9 to TRBJ1-2; 8 bases are a match to TRBD1. The germline CDR1 and CDR2 sequences are SGDLS and YYNGEE. Trimming took 0 bases from V and 4 from J; bases not matched to a gene: 8. The CDR3 is 16 amino acids. The CDR3 DNA follows: TGTGCCAGCAGCGTAGCCCCGAGGGACAGGAGCTATGGCTACACCTTC. Translated, it gives CASSVAPRDRSYGYTF.

This rearrangement joins TRBV28 to TRBJ2-1, with TRBD2 as a possible D gene (5 bases). Germline V gives CDR1 MDHEN, CDR2 SYDVKM. V gave up 4 bases and J gave up 4 bases, with 14 bases separating them. The CDR3 consists of 15 residues. CDR3 nucleotides: TGTGCCAGCAGTTCAGCGGTAGGAAAGTACAATGAGCAGTTCTTC. Its translation: CASSSAVGKYNEQFF.

The chain employs TRBV4-1 and TRBJ1-2; D is unresolved. The V end lost 0 bases, the J end lost 7 bases, and 12 bases lay between the germline ends. This CDR3 is 14 amino acids long. Germline V gene sequence: CDR1 MGHRA, CDR2 YSYEKL. The CDR3 protein is CASSQDRAGSGYTF. DNA of the CDR3: TGCGCCAGCAGCCAAGATCGGGCGGGAAGTGGCTACACCTTC.

The CDR3 loop reads CSAGTGPGDTQYF. The CDR3 nucleotides read TGCAGCGCTGGGACAGGACCCGGGGATACGCAGTATTTT. The rearrangement links TRBV29-1 to TRBJ2-3; the match to TRBD1 covers 8 bases. The CDR3 runs to 13 residues. The V and J ends lost 7 bases and 6 bases, in that order; junction bases with no gene match: 9. Germline CDR1 reads SQVTM; CDR2 reads ANQGSEA.

V and J are TRBV5-1 and TRBJ2-1, with a weak D call TRBD2 (6 bases). The CDR3 covers 16 residues. Between the trimmed V and J ends, which lost 2 bases and 0 bases, there was a span of 12 bases. Germline-derived CDR1 and CDR2 are SGHRS and YFSETQ. In DNA, the CDR3 is TGCGCCAGCAGCTTAGGAGGGATGGGCTCCTACAATGAGCAGTTCTTC. Translating it yields CASSLGGMGSYNEQFF. Combining the CDR3 with reference TRBV5-1 and TRBJ2-1 gives the whole variable domain KAGVTQTPRYLIKTRGQQVTLSCSPISGHRSVSWYQQTPGQGLQFLFEYFSETQRNKGNFPGRFSGRQFSNSRSEMNVSTLELGDSALYLCASSLGGMGSYNEQFFGPGTRLTVL.

Written as DNA, the CDR3 is TGTGCCAGAAGTTACTTTGGGCGGGTCTTCTCCTACGAGCAGTACTTC. Translation gives CARSYFGRVFSYEQYF. V gene TRBV5-3 combines with J gene TRBJ2-7, with a weak D call TRBD2 (5 bases). TRBV5-3 is noted as an ORF with a role that remains uncertain. Trimming cost V 5 bases and J 0 bases, with 18 bases left between them. This CDR3 comprises 16 residues.

This chain connects TRBV6-5 to TRBJ1-2, with D possibly matching TRBD1 (6 bases). Germline V gene lookup returns CDR1 MNHEY and CDR2 SVGAGI. The V and J ends lost 6 bases and 2 bases respectively, with 10 bases between them. The CDR3 has 13 amino acids. DNA for the CDR3: TGTGCCAGCAGCCGAGACAGGAACTATGGCTACACCTTC. Its protein product is CASSRDRNYGYTF.

The table lists this clone with a few counts. The chain is built from TRBV20-1 and TRBJ1-1; D is unresolved. The CDR3 length is 10 residues. Trimming removed 6 bases from V and 4 bases from J, with 6 bases in between. CDR1 and CDR2 from the germline V gene are DFQATT and SNEGSKA (reference sequence). CDR3 region: CSAPGTEAFF. The CDR3 nucleotides are TGCAGTGCGCCGGGCACTGAAGCTTTCTTT.

The chain uses TRBV7-9 and TRBJ1-1; D not certain. V lost 5 bases and J 6 bases, leaving 10 bases between the germline ends. In germline, CDR1 is SEHNR, CDR2 FQNEAQ (reference sequence). The CDR3 has 12 amino acids. The CDR3 DNA sequence: TGTGCCAGCAGCCCGCGGGGATCTGAAGCTTTCTTT. Amino acid sequence: CASSPRGSEAFF.

The genes are TRBV5-1 and TRBJ1-2, with D maybe TRBD1 (5 bases). The CDR3 runs to 16 residues. Looked up from germline, CDR1 is SGHRS and CDR2 is YFSETQ. Trimming removed 0 bases from V and 2 bases from J, with 14 bases in between. In nucleotides, the CDR3 is TGCGCCAGCAGCTTGGGCGGGGCCCCCCCAAACTATGGCTACACCTTC. Protein product: CASSLGGAPPNYGYTF.

This chain uses TRBV19 with TRBJ1-1, with D possibly matching TRBD1 (6 bases). This CDR3 has 14 residues. Deletions cut 3 bases from V and 4 bases from J, with 12 bases between. Germline CDR1 is LNHDA and CDR2 is SQIVND (reference sequence). CDR3 coding DNA: TGTGCCAGTAGTATTCGCCAGGGGAGCACTGAAGCTTTCTTT. It encodes CASSIRQGSTEAFF.

This sequence joins TRBV19 and TRBJ2-3; the D gene is possibly TRBD2 (5 bases). Germline lookup yields CDR1 LNHDA and CDR2 SQIVND (reference sequence). The CDR3 covers 14 residues. Trimming stripped 5 bases from V and 0 bases from J, with 9 bases between. CDR3 protein: CASSRGLSTDTQYF. The CDR3, as DNA: TGTGCCAGTAGTCGCGGGTTAAGCACAGATACGCAGTATTTT.